The rows below give T cell receptor beta chains drawn from one sample of a study of identical twins. TCRdb reanalysed the 5' RACE reads using MiXCR and keeps one entry per CDR3 protein. The sample contains roughly 750,000 distinct CDR3 sequences, less than 25% of which appear only once. Separately, the same data were catalogued under a study of T cells expressing NK-cell markers.

The sample comprised PBMCs. The receptor set was obtained from a woman younger than 35 in good health. Each CDR3 is given with its conserved first and last residue. Fields, in order: V gene, D gene, J gene, CDR3 length, clone size, CDR3 DNA, CDR3 protein. D genes are given only for firm matches. Expanded clones are given a class, and other clones once, few, many or no size at all.

v_call: TRBV27
d_call: TRBD2
j_call: TRBJ2-5
cdr3_length: 13
clone_size: NA
cdr3_nt: TGTGCCAGCAGTATGGGACTAGCGGGGACCCAGTACTTC
cdr3_aa: CASSMGLAGTQYF

v_call: TRBV6-1
d_call: NA
j_call: TRBJ2-1
cdr3_length: 15
clone_size: NA
cdr3_nt: TGTGCCAGCAGCCTCGCACTAGCCAGGGGCAATGAGCAGTTCTTC
cdr3_aa: CASSLALARGNEQFF

v_call: TRBV12-3/TRBV12-4
d_call: TRBD2
j_call: TRBJ2-7
cdr3_length: 15
clone_size: few
cdr3_nt: TGTGCCAGCAGTTTCACGGCGGGGGGGACCTACGAGCAGTACTTC
cdr3_aa: CASSFTAGGTYEQYF

v_call: TRBV24-1
d_call: TRBD1
j_call: TRBJ2-5
cdr3_length: 16
clone_size: NA
cdr3_nt: TGTGCCACCAGTGATTTGCCAGGGACAGCCCAAGAGACCCAGTACTTC
cdr3_aa: CATSDLPGTAQETQYF

v_call: TRBV6-7
d_call: TRBD2
j_call: TRBJ2-1
cdr3_length: 17
clone_size: few
cdr3_nt: TGTGCCAGCGCCGGAGGGGGACTAGCGGGGACCTACAATGAGCAGTTCTTC
cdr3_aa: CASAGGGLAGTYNEQFF

v_call: TRBV4-1
d_call: NA
j_call: TRBJ2-5
cdr3_length: 16
clone_size: NA
cdr3_nt: TGCGCCAGCAGCCAAGATGCTGTCCCTGGACGGGAGACCCAGTACTTC
cdr3_aa: CASSQDAVPGRETQYF

v_call: TRBV20-1
d_call: NA
j_call: TRBJ2-7
cdr3_length: 14
clone_size: few
cdr3_nt: TGCAGTGCTAGTCGTCCAGACACGAGGTTCGAGCAGTACTTC
cdr3_aa: CSASRPDTRFEQYF

v_call: TRBV5-5
d_call: NA
j_call: TRBJ1-1
cdr3_length: 15
clone_size: few
cdr3_nt: TGTGCCAGCACCCCGGCCGGGCAGCTGAACACTGAAGCTTTCTTT
cdr3_aa: CASTPAGQLNTEAFF

v_call: TRBV20-1
d_call: NA
j_call: TRBJ2-2
cdr3_length: 17
clone_size: NA
cdr3_nt: TGCAGTGCTAGAGGGGGCGCCGGCGCGGGAAACACCGGGGAGCTGTTTTTT
cdr3_aa: CSARGGAGAGNTGELFF

v_call: TRBV12-3/TRBV12-4
d_call: TRBD2
j_call: TRBJ2-3
cdr3_length: 19
clone_size: NA
cdr3_nt: TGTGCCAGCAGTTTAACGGGACTAGCGGGGGAGCGACCCCCAGATACGCAGTATTTT
cdr3_aa: CASSLTGLAGERPPDTQYF

v_call: TRBV20-1
d_call: NA
j_call: TRBJ1-5
cdr3_length: 12
clone_size: many
cdr3_nt: TGCAGTGCTAGTAAGGGAAATCAGCCCCAGCATTTT
cdr3_aa: CSASKGNQPQHF

v_call: TRBV20-1
d_call: NA
j_call: TRBJ2-3
cdr3_length: 13
clone_size: NA
cdr3_nt: TGCAGTGTCCCGGACGGAAGCACAGATACGCAGTATTTT
cdr3_aa: CSVPDGSTDTQYF

v_call: TRBV20-1
d_call: TRBD2
j_call: TRBJ2-3
cdr3_length: 16
clone_size: NA
cdr3_nt: TGCAGTGCTATCTGGGGACTAGCGGGAAGAGCAAATACGCAGTATTTT
cdr3_aa: CSAIWGLAGRANTQYF

v_call: TRBV20-1
d_call: TRBD2
j_call: TRBJ2-7
cdr3_length: 14
clone_size: NA
cdr3_nt: TGCAGTGGGGTGAAAGCGGGGGGAAGCTACGAGCAGTACTTC
cdr3_aa: CSGVKAGGSYEQYF

v_call: TRBV29-1
d_call: TRBD2
j_call: TRBJ2-1
cdr3_length: 16
clone_size: NA
cdr3_nt: TGCAGCGTCAAATCCGGGAGTGGCGGGAGTCGTGATGAGCAGTTCTTC
cdr3_aa: CSVKSGSGGSRDEQFF

v_call: TRBV5-1
d_call: TRBD2
j_call: TRBJ2-7
cdr3_length: 16
clone_size: many
cdr3_nt: TGCGCCAGCAGCTTATCGACTAGCGGGAATACCTACGAGCAGTACTTC
cdr3_aa: CASSLSTSGNTYEQYF

v_call: TRBV14
d_call: NA
j_call: TRBJ2-7
cdr3_length: 15
clone_size: NA
cdr3_nt: TGTGCCAGCAGCCAAGGAAAGGCCTTCTCCTACGAGCAGTACTTC
cdr3_aa: CASSQGKAFSYEQYF

v_call: TRBV5-4
d_call: TRBD2
j_call: TRBJ2-3
cdr3_length: 16
clone_size: NA
cdr3_nt: TGTGCCAGCAGTCCCTCTAGCGGGGGGCGGCCAGATACGCAGTATTTT
cdr3_aa: CASSPSSGGRPDTQYF

v_call: TRBV6-1
d_call: NA
j_call: TRBJ1-1
cdr3_length: 13
clone_size: NA
cdr3_nt: TGTGCCAGCAGTGACACAGGGTTCACTGAAGCTTTCTTT
cdr3_aa: CASSDTGFTEAFF

v_call: TRBV20-1
d_call: NA
j_call: TRBJ1-2
cdr3_length: 14
clone_size: few
cdr3_nt: TGCAGTGCTGCCGTTGGGATGATTAACTATGGCTACACCTTC
cdr3_aa: CSAAVGMINYGYTF

v_call: TRBV27
d_call: NA
j_call: TRBJ1-2
cdr3_length: 14
clone_size: few
cdr3_nt: TGTGCCAGCGCCGTTCAGGGGTTAAACTATGGCTACACCTTC
cdr3_aa: CASAVQGLNYGYTF

v_call: TRBV4-3
d_call: TRBD1
j_call: TRBJ1-5
cdr3_length: 15
clone_size: few
cdr3_nt: TGCGCCAGCAGTCGCCGGGACAGGGGTTTTCAGCCCCAGCATTTT
cdr3_aa: CASSRRDRGFQPQHF

v_call: TRBV5-1
d_call: NA
j_call: TRBJ1-1
cdr3_length: 15
clone_size: many
cdr3_nt: TGCGCCAGCAGCCTCCCAGGGGTGCGGAACACTGAAGCTTTCTTT
cdr3_aa: CASSLPGVRNTEAFF

v_call: TRBV20-1
d_call: TRBD2
j_call: TRBJ2-1
cdr3_length: 18
clone_size: NA
cdr3_nt: TGCAGTGCTAGAGAACTAGCGAGAGAAGTCTGGTCCTACAATGAGCAGTTCTTC
cdr3_aa: CSARELAREVWSYNEQFF

v_call: TRBV5-1
d_call: NA
j_call: TRBJ1-4
cdr3_length: 13
clone_size: NA
cdr3_nt: TGCGCCAGCAGCGCGATCGAGAGTGAAAAACTGTTTTTT
cdr3_aa: CASSAIESEKLFF

v_call: TRBV5-6
d_call: TRBD1
j_call: TRBJ1-1
cdr3_length: 14
clone_size: NA
cdr3_nt: TGTGCCAGCAGCTTACGACAGGGACACACTGAAGCTTTCTTT
cdr3_aa: CASSLRQGHTEAFF

v_call: TRBV20-1
d_call: NA
j_call: TRBJ2-3
cdr3_length: 14
clone_size: NA
cdr3_nt: TGCAGTGCCCGCACAGGGCGGGGGTCAGATACGCAGTATTTT
cdr3_aa: CSARTGRGSDTQYF

v_call: TRBV9
d_call: NA
j_call: TRBJ2-1
cdr3_length: 18
clone_size: NA
cdr3_nt: TGTGCCAGCAGCGTAGCCCTGGATCAGCGGTCAACCTACAATGAGCAGTTCTTC
cdr3_aa: CASSVALDQRSTYNEQFF

v_call: TRBV29-1
d_call: TRBD1
j_call: TRBJ1-1
cdr3_length: 11
clone_size: many
cdr3_nt: TGCAGTACCGGGACAGGGTTAGAAGCTTTCTTT
cdr3_aa: CSTGTGLEAFF

v_call: TRBV12-3/TRBV12-4
d_call: NA
j_call: TRBJ1-5
cdr3_length: 11
clone_size: NA
cdr3_nt: TGTGCCAGCAGTTCAGGGAGGCCCCAGCATTTT
cdr3_aa: CASSSGRPQHF

v_call: TRBV20-1
d_call: NA
j_call: TRBJ2-7
cdr3_length: 13
clone_size: NA
cdr3_nt: TGCAGTGCTAGTTCAGGTGCGAATCGCGAGCAGTACTTC
cdr3_aa: CSASSGANREQYF

v_call: TRBV5-1
d_call: NA
j_call: TRBJ2-2
cdr3_length: 16
clone_size: few
cdr3_nt: TGCGCCAGCAGCGATCGAGGGCCCCAGAACACCGGGGAGCTGTTTTTT
cdr3_aa: CASSDRGPQNTGELFF

v_call: TRBV20-1
d_call: NA
j_call: TRBJ2-3
cdr3_length: 15
clone_size: NA
cdr3_nt: TGCAGTGCCTCGGGGGCCGGATCCCGCACAGATACGCAGTATTTT
cdr3_aa: CSASGAGSRTDTQYF

v_call: TRBV20-1
d_call: TRBD2
j_call: TRBJ2-1
cdr3_length: 15
clone_size: NA
cdr3_nt: TGCAGTGCTGGTATACTAGCGGGGGGGAGGAATGAGCAGTTCTTC
cdr3_aa: CSAGILAGGRNEQFF

v_call: TRBV6-5
d_call: NA
j_call: TRBJ2-1
cdr3_length: 15
clone_size: NA
cdr3_nt: TGTGCCAGCAGTTACGACTTTGGTAGAAGCAATGAGCAGTTCTTC
cdr3_aa: CASSYDFGRSNEQFF

v_call: TRBV10-3
d_call: TRBD1
j_call: TRBJ2-3
cdr3_length: 14
clone_size: many
cdr3_nt: TGTGCCACCCTGAACAGGGGGAGCACAGATACGCAGTATTTT
cdr3_aa: CATLNRGSTDTQYF

v_call: TRBV5-8
d_call: NA
j_call: TRBJ1-1
cdr3_length: 15
clone_size: NA
cdr3_nt: TGTGCCAGCAGGGCCACAGGGTGGAGGAGCACTGAAGCTTTCTTT
cdr3_aa: CASRATGWRSTEAFF

v_call: TRBV5-8
d_call: NA
j_call: TRBJ2-3
cdr3_length: 14
clone_size: few
cdr3_nt: TGTGCCAGCAGCTTGTTTTCGCGCACAGATACGCAGTATTTT
cdr3_aa: CASSLFSRTDTQYF

v_call: TRBV5-1
d_call: NA
j_call: TRBJ1-3
cdr3_length: 16
clone_size: few
cdr3_nt: TGCGCCAGCAGCTTGGGCGGAAGCATCTCTGGAAACACCATATATTTT
cdr3_aa: CASSLGGSISGNTIYF

v_call: TRBV5-1
d_call: TRBD1
j_call: TRBJ1-1
cdr3_length: 13
clone_size: many
cdr3_nt: TGCGCCAGCAGACCACAGGGGGATACTGAAGCTTTCTTT
cdr3_aa: CASRPQGDTEAFF

v_call: TRBV12-3/TRBV12-4
d_call: TRBD2
j_call: TRBJ2-7
cdr3_length: 15
clone_size: many
cdr3_nt: TGTGCCAGCAGTTTCGAGCGGGGTAGCTCCTACGAGCAGTACTTC
cdr3_aa: CASSFERGSSYEQYF

v_call: TRBV12-3/TRBV12-4
d_call: TRBD2
j_call: TRBJ2-2
cdr3_length: 14
clone_size: few
cdr3_nt: TGTGCCAGCAGGGTGACTAGCTCCACCGGGGAGCTGTTTTTT
cdr3_aa: CASRVTSSTGELFF

v_call: TRBV11-3
d_call: NA
j_call: TRBJ2-2
cdr3_length: 17
clone_size: NA
cdr3_nt: TGTGCCAGCAGCTTAGGGGCGGCCCCAAGGAACACCGGGGAGCTGTTTTTT
cdr3_aa: CASSLGAAPRNTGELFF

v_call: TRBV9
d_call: TRBD2
j_call: TRBJ2-3
cdr3_length: 17
clone_size: NA
cdr3_nt: TGTGCCAGCAGCGTAGAGGCTAGCGGGGGCCAGACAGATACGCAGTATTTT
cdr3_aa: CASSVEASGGQTDTQYF

v_call: TRBV15
d_call: TRBD2
j_call: TRBJ2-1
cdr3_length: 13
clone_size: NA
cdr3_nt: TGTGCCACTACCGCCCCAGCGGGAGATGAGCAGTTCTTC
cdr3_aa: CATTAPAGDEQFF

v_call: TRBV6-5
d_call: NA
j_call: TRBJ1-2
cdr3_length: 12
clone_size: NA
cdr3_nt: TGTGCCAGCAGTACACCTAACTATGGCTACACCTTC
cdr3_aa: CASSTPNYGYTF

v_call: TRBV7-2
d_call: NA
j_call: TRBJ1-2
cdr3_length: 11
clone_size: NA
cdr3_nt: TGTGCCAGCAGCCAGACTGGTGGCTACACCTTC
cdr3_aa: CASSQTGGYTF

v_call: TRBV20-1
d_call: TRBD2
j_call: TRBJ2-3
cdr3_length: 15
clone_size: many
cdr3_nt: TGCAGTGTCCTAACGGGCGGGGGGGCGAGAGATACGCAGTATTTT
cdr3_aa: CSVLTGGGARDTQYF